This T cell receptor (beta chain) came from a study of early T cells in non-severe SARS-CoV-2 infection. Researchers attached unique molecular identifiers to individual cDNA molecules. Each CDR3 protein is one row after TCRdb ran MiXCR on the 5' RACE reads. The sample carries some 71,000 distinct CDR3 sequences, 9.5% recorded once. The CDR3 loop spans 14 amino acids. CDR1 is LGHNA and CDR2 is YSLEER in the germline V gene. Losses at the gene ends were 2 bases for V and 6 bases for J; bases not matched to a gene: 3. The sample holds many counts of this clonotype. The chain couples TRBV4-3 to TRBJ2-3; 9 bases align to TRBD2. The source of this sequence is an adult who was a healthcare worker with PCR-confirmed SARS-CoV-2 infection or an uninfected control (not recorded which). The sequenced sample was whole blood. The CDR3 nucleotides read TGCGCCAGCAGCCAAACGGCGGGAGGGGATACGCAGTATTTT. Encoded protein: CASSQTAGGDTQYF.